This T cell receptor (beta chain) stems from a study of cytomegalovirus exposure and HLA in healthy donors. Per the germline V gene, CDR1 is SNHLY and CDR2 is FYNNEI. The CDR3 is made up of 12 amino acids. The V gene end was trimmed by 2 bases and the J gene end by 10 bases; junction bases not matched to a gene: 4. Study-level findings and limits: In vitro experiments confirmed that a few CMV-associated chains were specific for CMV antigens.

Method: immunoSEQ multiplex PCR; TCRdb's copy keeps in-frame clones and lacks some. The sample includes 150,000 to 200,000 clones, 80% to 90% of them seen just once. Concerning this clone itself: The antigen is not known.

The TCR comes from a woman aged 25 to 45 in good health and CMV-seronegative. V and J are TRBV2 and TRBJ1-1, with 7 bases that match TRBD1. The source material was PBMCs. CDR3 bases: TGTGCCAGCAGTGAACAGGGGGGCGCAGCTTTCTTT. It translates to CASSEQGGAAFF.